These 27 T cell receptor beta chains originate from one sample sequenced in a study of cytomegalovirus exposure and HLA in healthy donors. The PCR made use of 60 Vbeta and 13 Jbeta primers. Measured with immunoSEQ multiplex PCR; TCRdb has only the in-frame clones, and not every one. The sample has around 150,000 clones, under 80% seen once. The specimen sequenced was PBMCs. Every receptor here comes from a female donor in good health and CMV-seronegative.

This chain uses TRBV27 with TRBJ2-5; weak D call: TRBD1 (7 bases). Per the germline V gene, CDR1 is MNHEY and CDR2 is SMNVEV (reference sequence). CDR3 length equals 13 residues. V lost 10 bases to trimming and J lost 2 bases, with 14 bases between them. Here the CDR3 reads CAIPQGGQETQYF. CDR3 bases: TGTGCCATTCCCCAGGGGGGACAAGAGACCCAGTACTTC.

The sample holds a few counts of this clone. The CDR3 loop is CASSFLAGGPYEQYF. The CDR3 bases are TGTGCCAGCAGCTTTTTAGCGGGGGGTCCCTACGAGCAGTACTTC. This rearrangement joins TRBV11-2 to TRBJ2-7; TRBD2 matches 10 bases. CDR1 and CDR2 (germline): SGHAT, FQNNGV. The trim removed 3 bases at V and 2 bases at J, leaving 4 bases unmatched. This CDR3 spans 15 amino acids.

V gene TRBV30 combines with J gene TRBJ1-2; D not certain. The CDR3 contains 12 residues. Germline CDR1 GTSNPN, CDR2 SVGIG (reference sequence). V was cut by 3 bases and J by 6 bases, with 11 bases left in between. CDR3 nucleotides: TGTGCCTGGAGCCCGGGGAGGGATGGCTACACCTTC. Translation gives CAWSPGRDGYTF.

DNA of the CDR3: TGTGCCAGCAGTTCTAGTGGCAGCACTGAAGCTTTCTTT. Translation: CASSSSGSTEAFF. The chain employs TRBV9 and TRBJ1-1, with unresolved D. Germline CDR1 and CDR2: SGDLS and YYNGEE. V was shortened by 5 bases and J by 4 bases, with 12 bases between the two germline ends. The CDR3 length is 13 residues.

This clone was observed at least ten times. V gene TRBV6-5 combines with J gene TRBJ1-2; a possible D gene is TRBD1 (6 bases). Germline V lookup: CDR1 MNHEY, CDR2 SVGAGI. The CDR3 has 15 amino acids. V lost 6 bases, J lost 5 bases, and 19 bases lay in between. CDR3 region: CASSQVDRRGYGYTF. The DNA of the CDR3 is TGTGCCAGCAGCCAAGTGGACAGAAGAGGTTATGGCTACACCTTC.

This rearrangement joins TRBV5-1 to TRBJ2-4; TRBD2 matches at 7 bases. V lost 4 bases, J lost 1 base, and 17 bases stayed unmatched. Per the germline V gene, CDR1 is SGHRS and CDR2 is YFSETQ. The CDR3 runs 19 residues. The chain's CDR3 is CASSRPLGEGDVAKNIQYF. The CDR3 region has the DNA TGCGCCAGCAGCCGACCCTTAGGGGAGGGAGATGTTGCCAAAAACATTCAGTACTTC.

This sequence joins TRBV30 and TRBJ1-1, with TRBD1 matching 8 bases. CDR3 length: 16 residues. Germline CDR1 is GTSNPN and CDR2 is SVGIG (reference sequence). The trim removed 0 bases at V and 4 bases at J, leaving 10 bases unmatched. The CDR3, as DNA: TGTGCCTGGAGTGTGAAGAGAGGACAGGGTCCCACTGAAGCTTTCTTT. This translates into CAWSVKRGQGPTEAFF.

V and J are TRBV6-5 and TRBJ2-5; D uncertain. Trimming cost V 3 bases and J 7 bases, with 6 bases left between them. The CDR3 runs 11 residues. The germline gives CDR1 MNHEY, CDR2 SVGAGI. As DNA, the CDR3 is TGTGCCAGCAGTTATTGGAGGACCCAGTACTTC. This sequence encodes CASSYWRTQYF.

This clone was found a few times. This chain's CDR3 is CAINGGGLNEQFF. DNA for the CDR3: TGTGCCATCAATGGCGGGGGGCTCAATGAGCAGTTCTTC. The chain combines TRBV10-3 with TRBJ2-1; 8 bases fit TRBD2. V trimming: 7 bases; J trimming: 6 bases; junction bases outside the gene matches: 5. From germline, CDR1 is ENHRY and CDR2 SYGVKD. This CDR3 is 13 amino acids long.

The chain carries TRBV4-1 and TRBJ1-2; no clear D. Germline V gene lookup returns CDR1 MGHRA and CDR2 YSYEKL. V was pared by 4 bases and J by 5 bases, with 14 bases between. CDR3 size: 14 residues. The CDR3 is CASSLGRASYGYTF. In DNA form, the CDR3 reads TGCGCCAGCAGCCTGGGGAGGGCCTCATATGGCTACACCTTC.

The sample holds a few counts of this clone. The chain links TRBV5-8 to TRBJ1-4; 8 bases are a match to TRBD1. Germline loops: CDR1 SGHTS, CDR2 YDEGEE. The CDR3 length is 14 residues. V dropped 3 bases and J dropped 8; count of bases not matched to a gene: 6. The CDR3 reads CASSWGQADEKLFF. Written as DNA, the CDR3 is TGTGCCAGCAGCTGGGGACAGGCCGACGAAAAACTGTTTTTT.

This clone was seen more than once but under ten times. This chain joins TRBV14 and TRBJ1-6, with D unresolved. This CDR3 is built from 16 residues. Germline CDR1 reads SGHDN; CDR2 reads FVKESK. The V end lost 4 bases, the J end lost 0 bases, and 10 bases lay between the germline ends. The CDR3 spells CASSRGKLSYNSPLHF. CDR3 nucleotide sequence: TGTGCCAGCAGCCGCGGCAAACTCTCCTATAATTCACCCCTCCACTTT.

The gene calls are TRBV11-2 and TRBJ2-7; D not certain. This CDR3 spans 13 amino acids. From germline, CDR1 is SGHAT and CDR2 FQNNGV. V was shortened by 6 bases and J by 3 bases, with 12 bases between the two germline ends. Here the CDR3 reads CASSKAIGYEQYF. The CDR3 coding sequence is TGTGCCAGCAGTAAAGCCATCGGCTACGAGCAGTACTTC.

The chain carries TRBV7-6 and TRBJ1-1; 8 bases line up with TRBD1. Germline values: CDR1 SGHVS, CDR2 FNYEAQ. The CDR3 is 18 amino acids. The V segment lost 1 base and the J segment 4 bases; nucleotides outside the gene matches: 14. The CDR3 DNA is TGTGCCAGCAGCTTAGGGTCGGACAGGGTGGTTGGGGGCACTGAAGCTTTCTTT. This gives the protein CASSLGSDRVVGGTEAFF.

The J gene is TRBJ1-1, the V gene TRBV5-5; D is unclear. Germline loops: CDR1 SGHKS, CDR2 YYEKEE (reference sequence). The CDR3 loop spans 12 amino acids. V lost 2 bases and J lost 6, with 8 bases in between. The DNA of the CDR3 is TGTGCCAGCAGCTTCGCGGGCTCTGAAGCTTTCTTT. It is translated as CASSFAGSEAFF.

This clone was detected a few times. The CDR3 reads CASSSPDRDGYTF. DNA for the CDR3: TGTGCCAGCAGCTCGCCCGACAGGGATGGCTACACCTTC. This chain connects TRBV11-2 to TRBJ1-2; 7 bases are shared with TRBD1. J lost 6 bases, V lost 4 bases, and 5 bases had no gene match. The V gene's germline CDR1 is SGHAT and CDR2 FQNNGV. This CDR3 comprises 13 residues.

This clone was seen a few times. V is TRBV4-1 and J is TRBJ2-3; D possibly corresponds to TRBD2 (5 bases). CDR3 length: 17 amino acids. Trimming removed 5 bases from V and 0 bases from J, with 18 bases in between. CDR1 MGHRA and CDR2 YSYEKL come from the germline V gene. The CDR3 DNA is TGCGCCAGCAGCACCCGCGGGCGGTCTACTAGCACAGATACGCAGTATTTT. It codes for CASSTRGRSTSTDTQYF.

CDR3 in DNA: TGTGCCAGCAGCGCACAGGACAGGGACTACGAGCAGTACTTC. Protein product: CASSAQDRDYEQYF. This chain links TRBV11-2 with TRBJ2-7, with TRBD1 matching 8 bases. From germline, CDR1 is SGHAT and CDR2 FQNNGV. CDR3 length equals 14 residues. Trimming cost V 5 bases and J 3 bases; bases outside gene matches: 6.

With regard to this clone: Within the sample, other DNA sequences also encode this same CDR3. The chain combines TRBV19 with TRBJ1-2; 9 nucleotides align to TRBD1. Trimming took 6 bases from V and 4 from J; bases not matched to a gene: 3. Germline V gene sequence: CDR1 LNHDA, CDR2 SQIVND (reference sequence). This CDR3 is 13 amino acids long. The chain's CDR3 is CASSRDRAYGYTF. CDR3 nucleotide sequence: TGTGCCAGTAGCAGGGACAGGGCCTATGGCTACACCTTC.

The chain couples TRBV7-6 to TRBJ2-5; D is perhaps TRBD2 (6 bases). The germline gives CDR1 SGHVS, CDR2 FNYEAQ. The CDR3 totals 14 residues. The V and J ends lost 2 bases and 5 bases respectively, with 12 bases between them. The CDR3: CASSLSWGRETQYF. CDR3 DNA: TGTGCCAGCAGCTTATCATGGGGGAGGGAGACCCAGTACTTC.

The rearrangement links TRBV5-1 to TRBJ1-1, with 8 positions matching TRBD1. J was trimmed by 1 base and V by 4 bases; bases with no gene match: 6. Germline values: CDR1 SGHRS, CDR2 YFSETQ. The CDR3 contains 15 residues. This CDR3 reads CASSTDRGQNTEAFF. The CDR3 nucleotides read TGCGCCAGCAGCACCGACAGGGGACAGAACACTGAAGCTTTCTTT.

V is TRBV5-1 and J is TRBJ1-5; TRBD1 matches at 12 bases. Germline CDR1 is SGHRS and CDR2 is YFSETQ. V lost 0 bases, J lost 6 bases, and 1 base stayed unmatched. There are 15 residues in the CDR3. The CDR3 nucleotides are TGCGCCAGCAGCTTGGCGGGACAGGGGGCTCAGCCCCAGCATTTT. It specifies CASSLAGQGAQPQHF.

This chain uses TRBV6-5 with TRBJ1-1, with D possibly being TRBD1 (5 bases). This CDR3 region has 16 residues. Trimming shortened V by 3 bases and J by 0 bases, and 14 bases separated the two germline ends. Germline V gives CDR1 MNHEY, CDR2 SVGAGI. CDR3 DNA: TGTGCCAGCAGTTATTCGGGGGGGTCCATGAACACTGAAGCTTTCTTT. Protein product: CASSYSGGSMNTEAFF.

The gene calls are TRBV6-6 and TRBJ1-5; D unclear. The germline V gene has CDR1 MNHNY and CDR2 SVGAGI (reference sequence). The CDR3 is 11 residues long. Trimming shortened V by 4 bases and J by 5 bases, and 3 bases separated the two germline ends. The CDR3: CASSSYQPQHF. Here the CDR3 DNA reads TGTGCCAGCAGTTCCTATCAGCCCCAGCATTTT.

The CDR3 sequence is CASSVDRAQPQHF. The CDR3 nucleotides are TGTGCCAGTAGCGTCGACAGGGCCCAGCCCCAGCATTTT. This chain joins TRBV19 and TRBJ1-5; 7 bases line up with TRBD1. Germline V gene sequence: CDR1 LNHDA, CDR2 SQIVND (reference sequence). V lost 6 bases to trimming and J lost 7 bases; unmatched junction nucleotides: 6. CDR3 length: 13 residues.

The V gene is TRBV6-5, the J gene TRBJ2-3; D possibly corresponds to TRBD2 (5 bases). Trimming removed 5 bases at V and 2 bases at J, with 14 bases between. This CDR3 region has 15 residues. Germline-derived CDR1 and CDR2 are MNHEY and SVGAGI. The CDR3 nucleotides are TGTGCCAGCAGTAGGGCCGGGGTGGTCACAGATACGCAGTATTTT. This translates into CASSRAGVVTDTQYF.

The chain couples TRBV5-1 to TRBJ1-1; 8 bases line up with TRBD1. With 4 bases clipped from V and 6 bases from J, the junction kept 11 bases outside the gene matches. Germline V gene data show CDR1 as SGHRS and CDR2 as YFSETQ. The CDR3 sequence is 15 residues long. As DNA, the CDR3 is TGCGCCAGCAGCACCTCACAGGGGGGAAGGTCTGAAGCTTTCTTT. As protein: CASSTSQGGRSEAFF.